The clone carrying this T cell receptor (beta chain) was observed a handful of times. The CDR3 contains 19 residues. V was pared by 2 bases and J by 4 bases, with 10 bases of the junction left unmatched. CDR1 SGHRS and CDR2 YFSETQ come from the germline V gene. The TCRbeta library incorporated unique molecular identifiers. Each CDR3 protein is one row after TCRdb ran MiXCR on the PCR reads. The table records approximately 340,000 distinct CDR3 sequences, about a tenth of them present only once. This entry is derived from a study of T-cell reconstitution after alpha-beta-depleted transplantation in children.

This clonotype originated in a human donor who donated a stem cell graft to a child with acute lymphoblastic leukemia. Sample: PBMCs from the stem cell graft donor, taken from the stem cell graft. The chain joins TRBV5-1 to TRBJ2-2; 14 bases map to TRBD2. CDR3 amino acids: CASSLFGTSGSLSTGELFF. For the CDR3, the DNA is TGCGCCAGCAGCTTATTTGGGACTAGCGGGAGCTTAAGCACCGGGGAGCTGTTTTTT.